The 3 T cell receptor beta chains reported below all come from one sample, sequenced in a study of CD8 T cells in ankylosing spondylitis. Regarding the study as a whole: Apparently characteristic of ankylosing spondylitis blood was a TCR beta motif (under ten highly homologous variants).

TCRdb reprocessed the 5' RACE reads via MiXCR and lists one record per CDR3 protein. The data hold around 890,000 distinct CDR3 sequences, with over 9.5% observed a single time. These receptors' antigens are unknown. The sample comprised blood, either unsorted or a sorted T cell fraction (not recorded which). The receptors stem from a male donor with ankylosing spondylitis.

The table lists this clonotype with a few counts. V is TRBV20-1 and J is TRBJ1-1; the D gene is possibly TRBD1 (6 bases). The CDR3 contains 15 residues. V shed 0 bases and J shed 3 bases, with 14 bases lying between them. Per germline, CDR1 DFQATT and CDR2 SNEGSKA (reference sequence). The CDR3 region is CSAREGAFAHTEAFF. CDR3 coding DNA: TGCAGTGCTAGAGAGGGGGCATTTGCACACACTGAAGCTTTCTTT.

This clonotype was seen many times. The rearrangement links TRBV29-1 to TRBJ1-5, with D uncertain. The length of the CDR3 is 15 residues. Germline CDR1 reads SQVTM; CDR2 reads ANQGSEA. The ends were cut back, 8 bases at V and 1 base at J, with 18 bases in the middle. The CDR3 coding sequence is TGCAGCCCCGAGTGGGCAGGATTAAGCAATCAGCCCCAGCATTTT. It codes for CSPEWAGLSNQPQHF.

V is TRBV20-1 and J is TRBJ2-5, with TRBD1 matching over 8 bases. The V gene end was trimmed by 2 bases and the J gene end by 2 bases; junction bases not matched to a gene: 7. This CDR3 has 15 amino acids. Germline V gene data show CDR1 as DFQATT and CDR2 as SNEGSKA (reference sequence). CDR3 bases: TGCAGTGCTAGACCGGGGACAGGTTTACAAGAGACCCAGTACTTC. This codes for CSARPGTGLQETQYF.